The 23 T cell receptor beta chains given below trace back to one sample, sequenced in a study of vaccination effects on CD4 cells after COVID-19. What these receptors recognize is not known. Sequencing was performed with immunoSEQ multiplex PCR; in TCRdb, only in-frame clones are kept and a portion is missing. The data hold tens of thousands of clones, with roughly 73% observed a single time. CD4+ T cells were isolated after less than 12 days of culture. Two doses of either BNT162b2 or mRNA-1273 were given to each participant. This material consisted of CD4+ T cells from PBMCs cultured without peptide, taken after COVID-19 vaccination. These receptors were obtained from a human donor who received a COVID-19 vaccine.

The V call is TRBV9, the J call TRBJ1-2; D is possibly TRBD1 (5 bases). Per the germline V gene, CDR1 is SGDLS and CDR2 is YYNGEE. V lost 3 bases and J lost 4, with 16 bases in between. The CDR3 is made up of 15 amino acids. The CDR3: CASSATGLELYGYTF. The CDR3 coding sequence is TGTGCCAGCAGCGCCACAGGCCTGGAACTCTATGGCTACACCTTC.

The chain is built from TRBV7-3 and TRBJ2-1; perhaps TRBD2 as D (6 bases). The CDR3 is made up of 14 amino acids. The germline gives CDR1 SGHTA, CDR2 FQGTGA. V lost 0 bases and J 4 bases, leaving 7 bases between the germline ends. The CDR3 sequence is CASSLTAGYNEQFF. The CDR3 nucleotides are TGTGCCAGCAGCTTAACAGCGGGTTACAATGAGCAGTTCTTC.

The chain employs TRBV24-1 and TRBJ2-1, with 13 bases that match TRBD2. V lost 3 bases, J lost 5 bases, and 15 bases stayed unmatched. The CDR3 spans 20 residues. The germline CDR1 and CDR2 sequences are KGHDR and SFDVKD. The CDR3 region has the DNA TGTGCCACCAGTGATCCTCCGGGACTAGCGGGGACGAGGACGAACAATGAGCAGTTCTTC. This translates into CATSDPPGLAGTRTNNEQFF.

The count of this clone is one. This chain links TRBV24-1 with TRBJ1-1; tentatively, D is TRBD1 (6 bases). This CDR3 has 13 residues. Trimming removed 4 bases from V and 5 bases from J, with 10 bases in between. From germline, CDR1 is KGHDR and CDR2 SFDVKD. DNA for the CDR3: TGTGCCACCAGTGACCTTGACAGGACTGAAGCTTTCTTT. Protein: CATSDLDRTEAFF.

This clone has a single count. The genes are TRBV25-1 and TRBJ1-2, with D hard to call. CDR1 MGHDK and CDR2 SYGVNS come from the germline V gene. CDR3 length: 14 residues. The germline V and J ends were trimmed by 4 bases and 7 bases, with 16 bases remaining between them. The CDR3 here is CASSASVVGSGYTF. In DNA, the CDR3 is TGTGCCAGCAGTGCGTCGGTGGTGGGAAGTGGCTACACCTTC.

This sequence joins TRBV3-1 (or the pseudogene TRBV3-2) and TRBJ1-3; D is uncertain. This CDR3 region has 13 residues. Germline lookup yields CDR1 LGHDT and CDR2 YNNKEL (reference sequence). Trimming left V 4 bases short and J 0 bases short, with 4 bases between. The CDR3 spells CASSPSSGNTIYF. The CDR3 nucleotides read TGTGCCAGCAGCCCCTCCTCTGGAAACACCATATATTTT.

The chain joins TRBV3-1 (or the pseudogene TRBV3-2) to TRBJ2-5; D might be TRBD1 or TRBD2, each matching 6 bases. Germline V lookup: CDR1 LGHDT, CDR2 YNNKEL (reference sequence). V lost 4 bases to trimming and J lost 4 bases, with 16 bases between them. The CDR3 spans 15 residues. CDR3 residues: CASSPPWGARETQYF. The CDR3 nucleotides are TGTGCCAGCAGCCCCCCTTGGGGGGCCCGAGAGACCCAGTACTTC.

The CDR3 loop reads CASSLRQGENIQYF. Here the CDR3 DNA reads TGCGCCAGCAGCTTGCGACAGGGCGAAAACATTCAGTACTTC. The rearrangement links TRBV5-1 to TRBJ2-4; 7 bases fit TRBD1. With 1 base clipped from V and 5 bases from J, the junction kept 3 bases outside the gene matches. Germline V gene sequence: CDR1 SGHRS, CDR2 YFSETQ. This CDR3 is 14 amino acids long. Filled out from reference TRBV5-1 and TRBJ2-4, the complete variable domain reads KAGVTQTPRYLIKTRGQQVTLSCSPISGHRSVSWYQQTPGQGLQFLFEYFSETQRNKGNFPGRFSGRQFSNSRSEMNVSTLELGDSALYLCASSLRQGENIQYFGAGTRLSVL.

This CDR3 is CASRRTSGIGDTQYF. The DNA of the CDR3 is TGCGCCAGCAGGCGGACTAGCGGGATCGGCGATACGCAGTATTTT. This sequence joins TRBV5-1 and TRBJ2-3; 12 bases are shared with TRBD2. CDR3 length: 15 amino acids. Unmatched junction bases numbered 7, after V lost 5 bases and J lost 6 bases. Germline assignment: CDR1 SGHRS and CDR2 YFSETQ.

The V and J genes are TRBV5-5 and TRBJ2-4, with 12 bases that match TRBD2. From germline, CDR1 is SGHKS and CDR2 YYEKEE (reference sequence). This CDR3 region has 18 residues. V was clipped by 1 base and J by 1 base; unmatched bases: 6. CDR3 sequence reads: CASSLYGLAGMAKNIQYF. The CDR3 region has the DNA TGTGCCAGCAGCTTGTACGGACTAGCGGGGATGGCCAAAAACATTCAGTACTTC.

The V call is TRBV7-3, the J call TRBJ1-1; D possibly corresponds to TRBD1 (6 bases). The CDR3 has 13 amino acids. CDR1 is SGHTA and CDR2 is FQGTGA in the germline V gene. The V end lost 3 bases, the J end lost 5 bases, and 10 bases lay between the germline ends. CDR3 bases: TGTGCCAGCAGCTTTAACAGGGAAACTGAAGCTTTCTTT. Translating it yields CASSFNRETEAFF.

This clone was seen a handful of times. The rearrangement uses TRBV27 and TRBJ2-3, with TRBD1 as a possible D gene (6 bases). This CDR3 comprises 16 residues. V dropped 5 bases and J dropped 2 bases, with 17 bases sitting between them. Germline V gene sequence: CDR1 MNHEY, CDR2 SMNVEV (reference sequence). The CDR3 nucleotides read TGTGCCAGCAGTAGCGGACAGCCAGCCCTCACAGATACGCAGTATTTT. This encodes CASSSGQPALTDTQYF.

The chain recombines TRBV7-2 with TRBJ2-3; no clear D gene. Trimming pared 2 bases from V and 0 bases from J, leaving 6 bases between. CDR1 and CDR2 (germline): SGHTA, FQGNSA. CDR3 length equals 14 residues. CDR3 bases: TGTGCCAGCAGCTTACGTGCTAGCACAGATACGCAGTATTTT. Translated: CASSLRASTDTQYF.

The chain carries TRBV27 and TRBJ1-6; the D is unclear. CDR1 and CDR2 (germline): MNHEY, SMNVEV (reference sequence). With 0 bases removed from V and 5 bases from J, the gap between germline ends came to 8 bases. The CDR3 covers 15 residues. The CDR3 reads CASSLSDTNNSPLHF. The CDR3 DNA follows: TGTGCCAGCAGTTTATCCGACACAAATAATTCACCCCTCCACTTT.

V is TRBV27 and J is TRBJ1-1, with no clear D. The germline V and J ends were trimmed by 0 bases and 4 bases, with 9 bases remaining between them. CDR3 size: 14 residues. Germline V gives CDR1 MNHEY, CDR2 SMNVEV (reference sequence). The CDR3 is CASSLSMAGTEAFF. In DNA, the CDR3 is TGTGCCAGCAGTTTATCGATGGCGGGCACTGAAGCTTTCTTT.

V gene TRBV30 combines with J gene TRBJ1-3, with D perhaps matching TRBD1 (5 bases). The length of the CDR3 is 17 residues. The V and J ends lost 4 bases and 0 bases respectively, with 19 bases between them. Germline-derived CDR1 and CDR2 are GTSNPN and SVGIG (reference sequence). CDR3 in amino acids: CAWKFGAIMSSGNTIYF. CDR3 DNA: TGTGCCTGGAAATTCGGGGCCATAATGAGCTCTGGAAACACCATATATTTT. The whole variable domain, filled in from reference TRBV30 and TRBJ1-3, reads SQTIHQWPATLVQPVGSPLSLECTVEGTSNPNLYWYRQAAGRGLQLLFYSVGIGQISSEVPQNLSASRPQDRQFILSSKKLLLSDSGFYLCAWKFGAIMSSGNTIYFGEGSWLTVV.

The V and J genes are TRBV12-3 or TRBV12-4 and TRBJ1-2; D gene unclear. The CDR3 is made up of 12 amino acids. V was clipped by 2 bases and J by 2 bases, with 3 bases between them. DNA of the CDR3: TGTGCCAGCAGTTTATGGAACTATGGCTACACCTTC. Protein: CASSLWNYGYTF.

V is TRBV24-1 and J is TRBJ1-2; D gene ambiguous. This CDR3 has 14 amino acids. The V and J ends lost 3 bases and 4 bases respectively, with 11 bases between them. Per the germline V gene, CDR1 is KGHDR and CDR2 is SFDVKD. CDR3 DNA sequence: TGTGCCACCAGTGATCCCCGGACCATCTATGGCTACACCTTC. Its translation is CATSDPRTIYGYTF.

In DNA form, the CDR3 reads TGTGCCAGCAGACAGTTAAGCTATGGCTACACCTTC. Its protein is CASRQLSYGYTF. The chain uses TRBV2 and TRBJ1-2; D uncertain. The CDR3 runs 12 residues. CDR1 and CDR2 from the germline V gene are SNHLY and FYNNEI. Between the trimmed V and J ends, which lost 6 bases and 4 bases, there was a span of 9 bases.

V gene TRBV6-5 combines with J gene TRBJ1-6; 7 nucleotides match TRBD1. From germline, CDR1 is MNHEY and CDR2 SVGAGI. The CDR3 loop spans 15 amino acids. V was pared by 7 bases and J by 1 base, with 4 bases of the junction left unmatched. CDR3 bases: TGTGCCAGCACCGCACAGGGGTCCTATAATTCACCCCTCCACTTT. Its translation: CASTAQGSYNSPLHF.

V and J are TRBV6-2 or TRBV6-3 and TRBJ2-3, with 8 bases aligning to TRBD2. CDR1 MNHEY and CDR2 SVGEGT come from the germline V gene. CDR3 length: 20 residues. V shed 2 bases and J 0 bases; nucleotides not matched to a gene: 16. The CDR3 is CASSYRGGGRLATSTDTQYF. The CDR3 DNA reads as TGTGCCAGCAGTTACAGGGGCGGGGGGCGCCTTGCTACTAGCACAGATACGCAGTATTTT.

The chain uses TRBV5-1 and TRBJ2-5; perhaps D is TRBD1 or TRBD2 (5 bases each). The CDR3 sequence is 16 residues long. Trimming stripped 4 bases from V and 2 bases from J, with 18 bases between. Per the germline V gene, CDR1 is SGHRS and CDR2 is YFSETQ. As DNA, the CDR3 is TGCGCCAGCAGCACTACTTCGGGGCAGCTACAAGAGACCCAGTACTTC. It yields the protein CASSTTSGQLQETQYF.

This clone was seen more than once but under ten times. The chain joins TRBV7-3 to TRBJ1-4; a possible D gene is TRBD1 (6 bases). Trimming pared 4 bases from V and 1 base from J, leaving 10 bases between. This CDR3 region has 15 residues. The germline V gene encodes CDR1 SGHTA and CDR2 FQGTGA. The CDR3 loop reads CASSSTRGTNEKLFF. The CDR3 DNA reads TGTGCCAGCAGCTCGACCAGGGGAACTAATGAAAAACTGTTTTTT.